A single count supports the clone carrying this TCR beta chain. What it binds is not known. This record belongs to a study of cytomegalovirus exposure and HLA in healthy donors. Study observations and caveats: A link between a missense DCLRE1C variant and TCR beta V- and J-gene trimming emerged from a later analysis.

Trimming took 0 bases from V and 2 from J, leaving 10 bases between them. CDR1 is SEHNR and CDR2 is FQNEAQ in the germline V gene (reference sequence). The CDR3 runs to 15 residues. PCR involved 60 Vbeta and 13 Jbeta primers. Here immunoSEQ multiplex PCR was the method, and the copy in TCRdb shows in-frame clones only, minus some. The sample has under 150,000 clones; 81% are singletons. Sequencing used PBMCs. The source of this sequence is a woman aged 25 to 39 in good health and CMV-seronegative. The chain carries TRBV7-9 and TRBJ2-5, with a possible D match to TRBD2 (6 bases). The CDR3 region has the DNA TGTGCCAGCAGCTTAGCGTCGGGGGAGCAAGAGACCCAGTACTTC. Translation gives CASSLASGEQETQYF.